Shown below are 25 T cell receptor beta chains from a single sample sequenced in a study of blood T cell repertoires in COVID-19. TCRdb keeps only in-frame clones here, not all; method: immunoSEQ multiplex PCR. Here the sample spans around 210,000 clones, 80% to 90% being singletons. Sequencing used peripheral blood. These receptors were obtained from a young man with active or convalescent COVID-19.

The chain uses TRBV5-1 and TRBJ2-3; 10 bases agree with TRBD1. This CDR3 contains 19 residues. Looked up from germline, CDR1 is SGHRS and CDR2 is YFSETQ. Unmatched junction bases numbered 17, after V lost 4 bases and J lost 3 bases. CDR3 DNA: TGCGCCAGCAGCCCTAGGGACAGGGGCGATAGCCGGGTGACAGATACGCAGTATTTT. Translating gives CASSPRDRGDSRVTDTQYF.

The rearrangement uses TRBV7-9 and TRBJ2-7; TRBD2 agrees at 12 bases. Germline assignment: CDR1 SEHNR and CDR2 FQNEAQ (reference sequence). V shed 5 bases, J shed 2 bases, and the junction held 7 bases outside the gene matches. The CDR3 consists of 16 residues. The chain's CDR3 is CASSLGLAGNTYEQYF. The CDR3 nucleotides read TGTGCCAGCAGCCTCGGACTAGCGGGGAACACCTACGAGCAGTACTTC.

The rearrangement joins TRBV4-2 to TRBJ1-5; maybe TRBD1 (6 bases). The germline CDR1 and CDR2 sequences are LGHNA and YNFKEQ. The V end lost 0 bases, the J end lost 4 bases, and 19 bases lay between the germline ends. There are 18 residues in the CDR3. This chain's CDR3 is CASSQDGGRVRRNQPQHF. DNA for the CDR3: TGTGCCAGCAGCCAAGATGGGGGCCGAGTTCGTAGAAATCAGCCCCAGCATTTT.

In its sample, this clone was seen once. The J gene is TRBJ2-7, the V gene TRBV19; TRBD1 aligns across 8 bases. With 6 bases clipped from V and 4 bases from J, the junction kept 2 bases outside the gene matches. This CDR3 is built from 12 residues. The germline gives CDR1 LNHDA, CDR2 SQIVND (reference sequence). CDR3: CASRGQVYEQYF. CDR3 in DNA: TGTGCCAGTAGGGGACAGGTGTACGAGCAGTACTTC.

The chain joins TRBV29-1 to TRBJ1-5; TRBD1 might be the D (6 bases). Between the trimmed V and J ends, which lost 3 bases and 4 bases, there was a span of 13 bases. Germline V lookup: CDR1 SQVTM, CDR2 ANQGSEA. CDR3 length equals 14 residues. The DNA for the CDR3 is TGCAGCGTTGACGGGGAAGGGGGTAATCAGCCCCAGCATTTT. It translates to CSVDGEGGNQPQHF.

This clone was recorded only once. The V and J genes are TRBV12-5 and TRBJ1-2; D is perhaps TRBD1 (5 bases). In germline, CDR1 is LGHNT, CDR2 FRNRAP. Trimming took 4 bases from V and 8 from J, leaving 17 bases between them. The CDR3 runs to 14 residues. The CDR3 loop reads CASGYGARGYGYTF. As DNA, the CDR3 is TGTGCTAGTGGTTACGGGGCACGGGGGTACGGCTACACCTTC.

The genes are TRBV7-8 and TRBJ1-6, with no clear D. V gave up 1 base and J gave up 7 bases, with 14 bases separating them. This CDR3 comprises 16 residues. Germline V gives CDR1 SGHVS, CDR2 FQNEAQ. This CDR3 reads CASSLVGGLTNSPLHF. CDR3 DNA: TGTGCCAGCAGCTTAGTCGGCGGACTGACCAATTCACCCCTCCACTTT.

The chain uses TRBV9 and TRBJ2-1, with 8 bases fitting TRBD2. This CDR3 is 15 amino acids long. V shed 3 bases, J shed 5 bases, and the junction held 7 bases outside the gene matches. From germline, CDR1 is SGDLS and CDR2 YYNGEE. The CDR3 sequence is CASSARLAPNNEQFF. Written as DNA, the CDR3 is TGTGCCAGCAGCGCCCGACTAGCGCCGAACAATGAGCAGTTCTTC.

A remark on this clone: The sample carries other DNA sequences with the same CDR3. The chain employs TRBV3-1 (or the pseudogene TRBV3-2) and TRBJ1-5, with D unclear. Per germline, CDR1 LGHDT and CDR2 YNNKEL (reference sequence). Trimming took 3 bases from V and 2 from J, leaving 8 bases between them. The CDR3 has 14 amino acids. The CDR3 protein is CASSQGGGNQPQHF. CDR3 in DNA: TGTGCCAGCAGCCAGGGAGGCGGCAATCAGCCCCAGCATTTT.

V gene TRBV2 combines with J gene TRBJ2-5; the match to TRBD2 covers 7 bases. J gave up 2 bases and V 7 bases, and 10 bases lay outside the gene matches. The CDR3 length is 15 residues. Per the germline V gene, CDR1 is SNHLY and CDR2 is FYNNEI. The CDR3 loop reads CASNIGGSYQETQYF. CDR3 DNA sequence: TGTGCCAGCAACATCGGCGGGAGCTATCAAGAGACCCAGTACTTC.

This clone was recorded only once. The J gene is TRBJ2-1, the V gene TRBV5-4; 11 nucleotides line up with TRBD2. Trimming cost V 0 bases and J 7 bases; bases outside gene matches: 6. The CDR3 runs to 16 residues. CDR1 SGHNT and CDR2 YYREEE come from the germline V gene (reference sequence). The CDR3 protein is CASSLGTSGRTNEQFF. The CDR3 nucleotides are TGTGCCAGCAGCTTGGGCACTAGCGGGAGAACTAATGAGCAGTTCTTC.

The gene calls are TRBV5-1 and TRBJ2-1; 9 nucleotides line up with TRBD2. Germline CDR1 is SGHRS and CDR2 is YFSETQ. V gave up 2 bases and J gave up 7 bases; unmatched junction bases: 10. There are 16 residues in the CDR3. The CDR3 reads CASSLNLAGITNEQFF. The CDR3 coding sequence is TGCGCCAGCAGCTTAAATCTAGCGGGGATAACGAATGAGCAGTTCTTC.

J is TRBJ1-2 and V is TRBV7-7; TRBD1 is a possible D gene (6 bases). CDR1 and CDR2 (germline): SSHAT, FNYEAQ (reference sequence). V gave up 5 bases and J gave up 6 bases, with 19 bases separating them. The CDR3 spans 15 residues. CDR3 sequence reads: CASSPLQGGWDGYTF. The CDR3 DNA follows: TGTGCCAGCAGCCCTCTACAGGGCGGTTGGGATGGCTACACCTTC.

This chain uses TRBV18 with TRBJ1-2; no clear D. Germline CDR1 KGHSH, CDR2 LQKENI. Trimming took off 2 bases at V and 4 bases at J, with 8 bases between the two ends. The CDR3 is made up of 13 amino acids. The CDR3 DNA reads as TGTGCCAGCTCACCAAGCGGTGGCTATGGCTACACCTTC. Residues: CASSPSGGYGYTF. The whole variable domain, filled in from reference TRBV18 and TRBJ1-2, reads NAGVMQNPRHLVRRRGQEARLRCSPMKGHSHVYWYRQLPEEGLKFMVYLQKENIIDESGMPKERFSAEFPKEGPSILRIQQVVRGDSAAYFCASSPSGGYGYTFGSGTRLTVV.

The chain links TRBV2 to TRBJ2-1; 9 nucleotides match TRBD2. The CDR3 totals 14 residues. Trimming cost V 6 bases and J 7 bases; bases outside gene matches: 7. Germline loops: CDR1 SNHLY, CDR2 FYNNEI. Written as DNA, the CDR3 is TGTGCCAGCAGCGAGGTAGCGGGAGTGAATGAGCAGTTCTTC. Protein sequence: CASSEVAGVNEQFF.

Written as DNA, the CDR3 is TGTGCCAGCAGCTTAGGAGCGGGAGTCTCCTACGAGCAGTACTTC. It encodes CASSLGAGVSYEQYF. The genes are TRBV11-2 and TRBJ2-7, with 8 bases lining up with TRBD2. V lost 1 base to trimming and J lost 0 bases; unmatched junction nucleotides: 2. Germline CDR1 and CDR2: SGHAT and FQNNGV. This CDR3 comprises 15 residues.

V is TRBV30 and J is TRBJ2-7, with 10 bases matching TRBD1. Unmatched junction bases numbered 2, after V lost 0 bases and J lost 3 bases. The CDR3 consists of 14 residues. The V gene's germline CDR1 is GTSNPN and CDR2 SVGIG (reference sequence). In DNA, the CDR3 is TGTGCCTGGAGTGTAGGGACAGGGGACTACGAGCAGTACTTC. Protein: CAWSVGTGDYEQYF.

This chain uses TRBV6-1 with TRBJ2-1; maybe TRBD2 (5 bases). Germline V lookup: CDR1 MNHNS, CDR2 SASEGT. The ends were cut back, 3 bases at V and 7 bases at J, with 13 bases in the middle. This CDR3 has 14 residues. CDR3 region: CASSDSEVWNEQFF. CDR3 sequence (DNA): TGTGCCAGCAGTGATTCGGAGGTCTGGAATGAGCAGTTCTTC.

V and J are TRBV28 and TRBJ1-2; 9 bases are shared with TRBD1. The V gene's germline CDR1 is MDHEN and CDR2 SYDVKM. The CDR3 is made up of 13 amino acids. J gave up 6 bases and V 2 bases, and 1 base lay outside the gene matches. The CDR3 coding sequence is TGTGCCAGCAGTTTAAGGACAGGGGATGGCTACACCTTC. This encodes CASSLRTGDGYTF.

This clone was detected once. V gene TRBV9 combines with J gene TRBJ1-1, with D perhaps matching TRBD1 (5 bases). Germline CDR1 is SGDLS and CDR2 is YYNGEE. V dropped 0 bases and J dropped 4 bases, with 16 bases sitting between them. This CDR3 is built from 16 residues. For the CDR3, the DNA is TGTGCCAGCAGCGTAGTAAAGGCAGGGAGGGGCACTGAAGCTTTCTTT. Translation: CASSVVKAGRGTEAFF.

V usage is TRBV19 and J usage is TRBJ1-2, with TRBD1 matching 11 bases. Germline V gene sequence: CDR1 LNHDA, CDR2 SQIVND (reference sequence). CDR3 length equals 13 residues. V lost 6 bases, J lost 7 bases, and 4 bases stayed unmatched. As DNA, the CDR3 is TGTGCCAGTAGGGACAGGGGGCTACTTGGCTACACCTTC. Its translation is CASRDRGLLGYTF.

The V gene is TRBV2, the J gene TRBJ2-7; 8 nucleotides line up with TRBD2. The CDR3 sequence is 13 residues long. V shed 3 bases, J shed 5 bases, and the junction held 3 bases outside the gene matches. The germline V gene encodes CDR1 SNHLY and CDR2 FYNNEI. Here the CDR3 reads CASSDGLADEQYF. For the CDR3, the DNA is TGTGCCAGCAGTGACGGACTAGCAGACGAGCAGTACTTC.

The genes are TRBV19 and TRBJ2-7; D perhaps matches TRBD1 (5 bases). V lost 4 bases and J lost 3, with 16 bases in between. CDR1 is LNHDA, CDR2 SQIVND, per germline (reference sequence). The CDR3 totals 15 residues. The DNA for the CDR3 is TGTGCCAGTAGTACCTCCGCACAGGCCCTCTACGAGCAGTACTTC. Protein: CASSTSAQALYEQYF.

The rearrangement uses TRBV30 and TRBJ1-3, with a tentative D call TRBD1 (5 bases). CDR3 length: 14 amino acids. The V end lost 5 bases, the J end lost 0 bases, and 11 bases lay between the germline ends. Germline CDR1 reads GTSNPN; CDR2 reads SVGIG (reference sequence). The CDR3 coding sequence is TGTGCCTGGGGCCGAGACAGCTCTGGAAACACCATATATTTT. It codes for CAWGRDSSGNTIYF.

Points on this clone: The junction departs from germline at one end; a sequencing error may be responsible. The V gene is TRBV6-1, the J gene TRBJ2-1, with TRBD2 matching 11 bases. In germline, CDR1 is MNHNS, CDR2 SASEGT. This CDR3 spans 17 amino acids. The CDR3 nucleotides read TGTGCCAGCAATGAACCGGCTAGCGGGAGGTTTGCCAATGAGCAGTTCTTC. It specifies CASNEPASGRFANEQFF.